This T cell receptor (beta chain) was documented in a study of blood T cell repertoires in COVID-19. Overall study context: Material from acute and convalescent COVID-19 was sourced from the United States, Italy and Spain. PBMCs, B-cell-depleted T cells, or T cells provided the cDNA or gDNA that made up the material.

In the original analysis: By means of reference gene primer amplification, nucleated cell counts were estimated. Clones were sequenced by immunoSEQ multiplex PCR, and TCRdb holds only the in-frame ones, with some missing. D and trimming were read from the DNA, whereas the V and J calls and clone size are those reported in that table. Here the sample spans 200,000 to 250,000 clones, roughly 86% being singletons. CDR3 length equals 15 residues. The V segment lost 5 bases and the J segment 7 bases; nucleotides outside the gene matches: 9. Germline V gives CDR1 SGHVS, CDR2 FQNEAQ. The chain uses TRBV7-8 and TRBJ2-1; 9 positions agree with TRBD1. The TCR sequence derives from a woman between 65 and 79 years old with active or convalescent COVID-19. Material for sequencing was peripheral blood. CDR3 DNA: TGTGCCAGCAGCGAGGGACAGGGAAGGGAGAATGAGCAGTTCTTC. Its translation: CASSEGQGRENEQFF.